Listed below are T cell receptor beta chains from one sample, sequenced in a study of cytomegalovirus exposure and HLA in healthy donors. TCRdb's copy holds only in-frame clones and misses some; the assay was immunoSEQ multiplex PCR. In all, the sample yields about 150,000 clones. Sequenced material: PBMCs. These TCRs come from a woman aged 50 to 60 in good health and CMV-seronegative. The CDR3 runs from the conserved cysteine through the conserved F or W. The D gene is left open where the match is weak.

>-|TRBV30|TRBJ2-7
TGTGCCTGGAGTAATCTGGCACCCCACGAGCAGTACTTC
CAWSNLAPHEQYF
>TRBD1|TRBV30|TRBJ1-1
TGTGCCTGGAGAGCCGGGACAGGGAATGAAGCTTTCTTT
CAWRAGTGNEAFF
>TRBD2|TRBV7-8|TRBJ2-6
TGTGCCAGCAGCGCCCACCGGGGACTAGCGGGACTCTCTGGGGCCAACGTCCTGACTTTC
CASSAHRGLAGLSGANVLTF
>TRBD1|TRBV19|TRBJ1-1
TGTGCCAGTAGTGGGACAGGGGGTACTGAAGCTTTCTTT
CASSGTGGTEAFF
>-|TRBV5-1|TRBJ1-2
TGCGCCAGCAGATCAAGCTTGGAGAATGGAGGCTACACCTTC
CASRSSLENGGYTF
>-|TRBV4-1|TRBJ2-1
TGCGCCAGCAGCCAAGGACAGGAGAAGTTCTTC
CASSQGQEKFF
>-|TRBV19|TRBJ1-1
TGTGCCAGTAGTATCAGTGGGAACACTGAAGCTTTCTTT
CASSISGNTEAFF
>TRBD1|TRBV19|TRBJ2-6
TGTGCCAGTAGTATTCGGCAGGGGGCGGGTGGGGCCAACGTCCTGACTTTC
CASSIRQGAGGANVLTF
>-|TRBV25-1|TRBJ1-3
TGTGCCAGCAGTGCCCGCTCTGGAAACACCATATATTTT
CASSARSGNTIYF
>-|TRBV28|TRBJ2-6
TGTGCCAGCAGTTCACCGGGACAACCCTCTGGGGCCAACGTCCTGACTTTC
CASSSPGQPSGANVLTF
>-|TRBV5-5|TRBJ1-1
TGTGCCAGCAGCTTCGGAGAACACACTGAAGCTTTCTTT
CASSFGEHTEAFF
>-|TRBV19|TRBJ1-5
TGTGCCAGTAGCGCCGGACTGTCACAGCCCCAGCATTTT
CASSAGLSQPQHF
>-|TRBV12-2|TRBJ2-3
TGTGCAAGTCGCACCGACAGGGCCGTAGATACGCAGTATTTT
CASRTDRAVDTQYF
>TRBD2|TRBV5-5|TRBJ2-1
TGTGCCAGCAGCCTGACTAGCGGGGGATACAATGAGCAGTTCTTC
CASSLTSGGYNEQFF
>-|TRBV30|TRBJ2-5
TGTGCCTGGAGTGTACTCGGGGGAGAGACCCAGTACTTC
CAWSVLGGETQYF
>-|TRBV11-2|TRBJ2-2
TGTGCCAGCAGCACCGCGTGGGCCCCATTGGGCGGGGAGCTGTTTTTT
CASSTAWAPLGGELFF